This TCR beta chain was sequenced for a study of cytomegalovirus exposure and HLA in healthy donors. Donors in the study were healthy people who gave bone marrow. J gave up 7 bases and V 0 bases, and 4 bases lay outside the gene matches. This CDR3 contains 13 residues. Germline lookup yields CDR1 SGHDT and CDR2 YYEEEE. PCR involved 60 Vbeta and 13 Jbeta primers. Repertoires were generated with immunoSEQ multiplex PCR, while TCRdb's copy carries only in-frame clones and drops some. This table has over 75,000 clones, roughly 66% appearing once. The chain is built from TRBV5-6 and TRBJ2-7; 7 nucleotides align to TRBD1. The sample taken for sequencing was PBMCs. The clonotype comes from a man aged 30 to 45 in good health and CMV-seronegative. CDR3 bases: TGTGCCAGCAGCTTGGGAGGGGGCGAAGAGCAGTACTTC. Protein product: CASSLGGGEEQYF.